The subject of this entry is one TCR beta chain. The authors' processing: Cell counts per sample came from amplifying reference gene primers. Sequenced by immunoSEQ multiplex PCR; TCRdb stores in-frame clones only, minus some. V, J and clone size are those of that table, while D and trimming were read from the DNA. The profile shows approximately 490,000 clones, approximately 86% of them singletons. The data were obtained in a study of blood T cell repertoires in COVID-19. The J segment lost 2 bases and the V segment lost 4 bases, leaving 13 bases of the junction unmatched. The CDR3 length is 19 residues. The germline V gene encodes CDR1 SGHNT and CDR2 YYREEE (reference sequence). Study members were between about 18 and 95 years old and lived in fewer than 30 US regions. Recovered participants had two consecutive negative NP/OP PCR tests, healthcare professional clearance, or symptom resolution.

The gene calls are TRBV5-4 and TRBJ2-5; 14 bases line up with TRBD2. The source is a woman aged 60-75 years who had recovered from COVID-19. Input material: PBMCs or T cells enriched from blood (not recorded which). The CDR3 spells CASSVGLAGGRRPQETQYF. The CDR3 DNA reads as TGTGCCAGCAGCGTCGGACTAGCGGGGGGCCGGCGCCCACAAGAGACCCAGTACTTC.